This TCR beta chain originates from a study of shared clonotypes between healthy human individuals. On this clone itself: Its antigen is undetermined. This same CDR3 is encoded by further DNA sequences in the sample.

CD45RO-negative cells were positively selected for CCR7, leaving out terminally differentiated effector memory CD45RA+ cells. The method was immunoSEQ multiplex PCR; TCRdb's version includes in-frame clones alone and lacks a portion of them. This sample has 2 million to 2.5 million clones, with about 95% found just once. Germline assignment: CDR1 PRHDT and CDR2 FYEKMQ (reference sequence). With V trimmed by 2 bases and J by 1 base, 2 bases remained unmatched. The CDR3 spans 16 residues. The study, taken as a whole, reports: Approximately 5% was the fraction of naive CD4 clonotypes found shared across a few donors. Naive subsets generally had larger estimated richness than memory subsets.

The chain uses TRBV13 and TRBJ2-1, with TRBD2 matching 10 bases. The source material was naive CD8+ T cells sorted from blood. The sequence derives from a man between 18 and 35 years old in good health. CDR3 DNA sequence: TGTGCCAGCAGCTTACGAGCGGGAGGGTCCTACAATGAGCAGTTCTTC. As protein: CASSLRAGGSYNEQFF.